This TCR beta chain stems from a study of blood T cell repertoires in COVID-19. Background on the study: Some COVID-19 samples were acute and others convalescent; all came from the United States, Italy and Spain. T cells, B-cell-depleted T cells, or PBMCs supplied cDNA or gDNA.

Profiled with immunoSEQ multiplex PCR; TCRdb holds only in-frame clones, not every one. Among 200,000 to 250,000 clones, around 81% were seen once, and the ten largest hold under 8.5%. Between the trimmed V and J ends, which lost 4 bases and 6 bases, there was a span of 16 bases. This CDR3 region has 15 residues. Germline values: CDR1 LGHDT, CDR2 YNNKEL (reference sequence). The sequenced material came from peripheral blood. The chain couples TRBV3-1 (or the pseudogene TRBV3-2) to TRBJ2-1; D might be TRBD2 (6 bases). The sequence derives from a woman in her seventies with acute or convalescent COVID-19. Here the CDR3 reads CASSPWVGGINEQFF. The CDR3 DNA reads TGTGCCAGCAGCCCCTGGGTGGGGGGTATCAATGAGCAGTTCTTC.